The clone carrying this T cell receptor beta chain appeared once. This sample stems from a study of blood T cell repertoires in COVID-19. On the study more broadly: The study drew acute and convalescent COVID-19 samples from the United States, Italy and Spain. PBMCs, B-cell-depleted T cells, or T cells provided the cDNA or gDNA that made up the material.

While infection was still active, Seattle patients were enrolled and then followed longitudinally. The data were produced by immunoSEQ multiplex PCR, yet TCRdb's version contains in-frame clones alone and is incomplete. The sample has about 370,000 clones, 80% to 90% seen once. The V gene's germline CDR1 is LNHDA and CDR2 SQIVND (reference sequence). V lost 11 bases and J lost 3; bases outside the gene matches: 3. The CDR3 has 11 amino acids. The TCR was taken from a woman aged 30 to 39 with COVID-19, enrolled during active disease. This chain links TRBV19 with TRBJ2-7; TRBD2 matches 8 bases. The specimen sequenced was peripheral blood. The DNA for the CDR3 is TGTGCCGCGGGGGGCTACTACGAGCAGTACTTC. Amino acid sequence: CAAGGYYEQYF.